This T cell receptor (beta chain) is drawn from a study of CD8 T cells in Susac syndrome. RNA in amounts of about 0.5 to 1 ug was reverse transcribed with random hexamers. TCRdb fed the immunoSEQ multiplex PCR reads into MiXCR, producing one record per CDR3 protein. This repertoire shows 210,000 or so distinct CDR3 sequences, about 94% found once; its top ten account for roughly 0.13%. The source is a human donor with multiple sclerosis. Sequencing was performed on CD8+ T cells from PBMCs.

The CDR3 coding sequence is TGTGCCAGCAGCTTGCTAGCGGGAGGGTCTCGCTACCAAGAGACCCAGTACTTC. Translating gives CASSLLAGGSRYQETQYF. The V and J genes are TRBV13 and TRBJ2-5; TRBD2 matches at 12 bases. In germline, CDR1 is PRHDT, CDR2 FYEKMQ (reference sequence). V trimming: 3 bases; J trimming: 0 bases; junction bases outside the gene matches: 8. The CDR3 totals 18 residues.